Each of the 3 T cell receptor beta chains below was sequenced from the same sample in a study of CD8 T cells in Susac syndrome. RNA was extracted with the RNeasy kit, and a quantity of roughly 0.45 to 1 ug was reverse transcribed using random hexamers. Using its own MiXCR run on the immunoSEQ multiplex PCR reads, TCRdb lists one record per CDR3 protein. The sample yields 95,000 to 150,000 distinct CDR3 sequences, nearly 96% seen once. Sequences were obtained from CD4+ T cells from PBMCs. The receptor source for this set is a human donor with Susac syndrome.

Written as DNA, the CDR3 is TGTGCCAGCAGTTTAAAGAGAAACATTCAGTACTTC. This gives the protein CASSLKRNIQYF. This chain connects TRBV28 to TRBJ2-4, with D uncertain. CDR1 and CDR2 from the germline V gene are MDHEN and SYDVKM. Deletions cut 2 bases from V and 6 bases from J, with 5 bases between. The CDR3 consists of 12 residues.

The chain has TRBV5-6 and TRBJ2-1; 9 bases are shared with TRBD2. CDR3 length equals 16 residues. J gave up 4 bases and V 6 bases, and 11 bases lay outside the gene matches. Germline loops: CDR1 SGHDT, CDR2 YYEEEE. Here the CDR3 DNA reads TGTGCCAGCACCCTTAGGGGTAGCGGGAGTTACAATGAGCAGTTCTTC. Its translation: CASTLRGSGSYNEQFF.

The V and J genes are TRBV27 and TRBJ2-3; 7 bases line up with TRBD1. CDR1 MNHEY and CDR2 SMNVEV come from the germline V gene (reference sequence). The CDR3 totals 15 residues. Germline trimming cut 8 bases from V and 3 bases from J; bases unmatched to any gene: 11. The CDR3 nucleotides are TGTGCCAGCCGTTCAGGGGGAAGGGGTACAGATACGCAGTATTTT. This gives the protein CASRSGGRGTDTQYF.